The sequence of this T cell receptor (beta chain) was determined in a study of cytomegalovirus exposure and HLA in healthy donors. Study-level background: Among the roughly 400 donors who were genotyped, roughly 86% fell in the genetic ancestry cluster that is associated with self-reported Caucasian donors.

With respect to this clone: No antigen is known for it.

This CDR3 comprises 12 residues. Per the germline V gene, CDR1 is MDHEN and CDR2 is SYDVKM. The germline V and J ends were trimmed by 3 bases and 8 bases, with 10 bases remaining between them. The primer mix had 60 Vbeta and 13 Jbeta primers. The repertoire was sequenced with immunoSEQ multiplex PCR; TCRdb's copy has only in-frame clones and lacks some. The sample contains about 190,000 clones, approximately 81% of which appear only once. Study-level points and caveats: Testing in vitro showed three CMV-associated chains specific for CMV antigens.

The V call is TRBV28, the J call TRBJ1-2; perhaps TRBD1 as D (6 bases). This TCR derives from a woman aged 25 to 45 in good health and CMV-seronegative. Material: PBMCs. DNA of the CDR3: TGTGCCAGCAGTTTTAAACAGGGCGGCTACACCTTC. This sequence encodes CASSFKQGGYTF.